The subject of this entry is one TCR beta chain. These data originate in a study of blood T cell repertoires in COVID-19. Per the study methods: Reference gene primer amplification yielded estimated nucleated cell counts. Assay: immunoSEQ multiplex PCR; the TCRdb copy retains only in-frame clones and omits some. That table gives V, J and clone size, and the DNA gave D and trimming. Of just over 250,000 clones listed, approximately 89% are singletons. V dropped 5 bases and J dropped 0 bases, with 13 bases sitting between them. CDR3 length equals 16 residues. Germline V gene sequence: CDR1 MNHEY, CDR2 SMNVEV (reference sequence).

The sequence came from a woman in her seventies with COVID-19, enrolled during active disease. The sample was peripheral blood. This chain uses TRBV27 with TRBJ1-4; TRBD1 is a possible D gene (6 bases). CDR3 amino acids: CASSETGGATNEKLFF. The CDR3 bases are TGTGCCAGCAGTGAGACAGGTGGGGCAACTAATGAAAAACTGTTTTTT.